A single sample gave rise to the 26 T cell receptor beta chains below, sequenced in a study of T cell responses to AZD1222 COVID-19 vaccine. Repertoires were generated with immunoSEQ multiplex PCR, while TCRdb's copy carries only in-frame clones and drops some. The sample shows tens of thousands of clones, 80% to 95% of them seen only once. Sample: peripheral blood, taken 28 days after the second AZD1222 dose. All receptors derive from an adult who received the AZD1222 COVID-19 vaccine.

The CDR3 nucleotides are TGTGCCAGCAGTTTACGGGGGGATCAGCCCCAGCATTTT. Translating it yields CASSLRGDQPQHF. This chain connects TRBV27 to TRBJ1-5; D is possibly TRBD1 (5 bases). Germline V gene sequence: CDR1 MNHEY, CDR2 SMNVEV (reference sequence). The V end lost 2 bases, the J end lost 5 bases, and 7 bases lay between the germline ends. This CDR3 spans 13 amino acids.

The V and J genes are TRBV7-2 and TRBJ2-2; a weak D match, TRBD2 (5 bases). This CDR3 is built from 15 residues. The germline V and J ends were trimmed by 1 base and 5 bases, with 11 bases remaining between them. Germline V lookup: CDR1 SGHTA, CDR2 FQGNSA. For the CDR3, the DNA is TGTGCCAGCAGCTTAGTTAGCGTTAGAACCGGGGAGCTGTTTTTT. Protein sequence: CASSLVSVRTGELFF.

About this clone itself: Other DNA sequences in this sample translate to the same CDR3. The chain couples TRBV6-4 to TRBJ1-1; D is possibly TRBD1 (6 bases). The CDR3 runs to 13 residues. Trimming removed 4 bases from V and 5 bases from J, with 11 bases in between. Per germline, CDR1 MRHNA and CDR2 SNTAGT. This CDR3 is CASSALTGTEAFF. CDR3 nucleotide sequence: TGTGCCAGCAGTGCACTGACAGGAACTGAAGCTTTCTTT.

This chain joins TRBV7-9 and TRBJ1-2; D gene uncertain. V lost 5 bases and J lost 8, with 27 bases in between. Germline CDR1 and CDR2: SEHNR and FQNEAQ (reference sequence). The CDR3 runs to 17 residues. CDR3 nucleotides: TGTGCCAGCAGCCTTGGACCTTGGGGAGCGGCCCAGGCGGGCTACACCTTC. It translates to CASSLGPWGAAQAGYTF.

V usage is TRBV2 and J usage is TRBJ2-2, with 9 bases lining up with TRBD1. The length of the CDR3 is 16 residues. Per germline, CDR1 SNHLY and CDR2 FYNNEI. J lost 3 bases, V lost 6 bases, and 8 bases had no gene match. The CDR3 is CASRAGTGKYTGELFF. In DNA form, the CDR3 reads TGTGCCAGCAGAGCCGGGACAGGGAAATACACCGGGGAGCTGTTTTTT.

This chain uses TRBV11-3 with TRBJ1-3; D not certain. The CDR3 sequence is 15 residues long. Germline V gene sequence: CDR1 SGHNT, CDR2 YENEEA. V was cut by 4 bases and J by 0 bases, with 10 bases left in between. The CDR3 reads CASSSSPNSGNTIYF. The CDR3 DNA follows: TGTGCCAGCAGCTCGTCTCCCAACTCTGGAAACACCATATATTTT.

J is TRBJ1-2 and V is TRBV6-5, with D possibly TRBD1 on 5 matching bases. The CDR3 contains 15 residues. Germline V gives CDR1 MNHEY, CDR2 SVGAGI. Trimming removed 5 bases from V and 4 bases from J, with 17 bases in between. The CDR3, as DNA: TGTGCCAGCAGTAACCCAGGAGGGGCCGGCTATGGCTACACCTTC. It yields the protein CASSNPGGAGYGYTF.

The chain uses TRBV4-1 and TRBJ1-1, with D hard to call. Trimming removed 0 bases at V and 0 bases at J, with 14 bases between. CDR1 is MGHRA, CDR2 YSYEKL, per germline. The CDR3 is made up of 17 amino acids. This chain's CDR3 is CASSQEFLGAMNTEAFF. As DNA, the CDR3 is TGCGCCAGCAGCCAAGAATTCCTAGGAGCAATGAACACTGAAGCTTTCTTT.

The V call is TRBV6-5, the J call TRBJ1-2, with 9 bases matching TRBD1. The CDR3 is made up of 13 amino acids. Germline V gene sequence: CDR1 MNHEY, CDR2 SVGAGI. V gave up 5 bases and J gave up 8 bases; unmatched junction bases: 6. In DNA, the CDR3 is TGTGCCAGCAGTCGGACAGGGGCATGGGGCTACACCTTC. It translates to CASSRTGAWGYTF.

This clone showed up just once. The gene calls are TRBV5-1 and TRBJ2-3; 10 nucleotides line up with TRBD2. The CDR3 runs to 15 residues. Germline V gene data show CDR1 as SGHRS and CDR2 as YFSETQ. V lost 2 bases to trimming and J lost 4 bases; unmatched junction nucleotides: 4. CDR3 nucleotide sequence: TGCGCCAGCAGCTTCACAGCGGGGGGGCCAGATACGCAGTATTTT. Its protein is CASSFTAGGPDTQYF.

The chain combines TRBV19 with TRBJ1-5; the D is unclear. The CDR3 consists of 16 residues. In germline, CDR1 is LNHDA, CDR2 SQIVND (reference sequence). Trimming took 7 bases from V and 0 from J, leaving 16 bases between them. The CDR3 protein is CASTPFRAPSNQPQHF. The CDR3 region has the DNA TGTGCCAGTACCCCCTTCCGGGCCCCTAGCAATCAGCCCCAGCATTTT.

This chain links TRBV24-1 with TRBJ2-5; 9 nucleotides line up with TRBD1. Trimming took 9 bases from V and 1 from J; bases not matched to a gene: 20. This CDR3 has 19 residues. The V gene's germline CDR1 is KGHDR and CDR2 SFDVKD. DNA for the CDR3: TGTGCCACCGCCGCGAGACAGGGGGAAGGCGTGTGGTTCCAAGAGACCCAGTACTTC. Its translation is CATAARQGEGVWFQETQYF.

The rearrangement joins TRBV7-7 to TRBJ2-1; 11 positions match TRBD2. The CDR3 spans 17 residues. Germline loops: CDR1 SSHAT, CDR2 FNYEAQ (reference sequence). Losses at the gene ends were 5 bases for V and 0 bases for J; bases not matched to a gene: 6. This CDR3 is CASSPLAGGYSYNEQFF. The CDR3, as DNA: TGTGCCAGCAGCCCTCTAGCGGGGGGCTACTCCTACAATGAGCAGTTCTTC.

The chain carries TRBV5-1 and TRBJ2-1; 8 bases are a match to TRBD2. Germline V lookup: CDR1 SGHRS, CDR2 YFSETQ. V lost 4 bases to trimming and J lost 4 bases; unmatched junction nucleotides: 7. This CDR3 region has 15 residues. CDR3 in DNA: TGCGCCAGCAGCGTTACTAGCGGTACTTACAATGAGCAGTTCTTC. It codes for CASSVTSGTYNEQFF.

The CDR3 loop reads CASSLGQGALGETQYF. The CDR3 coding sequence is TGCGCCAGCAGCCTGGGACAGGGGGCGCTTGGAGAGACCCAGTACTTC. The chain couples TRBV5-1 to TRBJ2-5; 12 bases are shared with TRBD1. From germline, CDR1 is SGHRS and CDR2 YFSETQ. V trimming: 4 bases; J trimming: 4 bases; junction bases outside the gene matches: 8. The CDR3 is made up of 16 amino acids.

This clone was detected once. The rearrangement links TRBV9 to TRBJ1-2, with TRBD1 as a possible D gene (5 bases). Germline V gene sequence: CDR1 SGDLS, CDR2 YYNGEE. This CDR3 has 16 amino acids. V was shortened by 0 bases and J by 5 bases, with 17 bases between the two germline ends. The CDR3 sequence: CASSVGPYQGQYGYTF. CDR3 nucleotides: TGTGCCAGCAGCGTAGGGCCATATCAGGGCCAGTATGGCTACACCTTC. Complete variable domain (other parts from reference TRBV9 and TRBJ1-2): DSGVTQTPKHLITATGQRVTLRCSPRSGDLSVYWYQQSLDQGLQFLIQYYNGEERAKGNILERFSAQQFPDLHSELNLSSLELGDSALYFCASSVGPYQGQYGYTFGSGTRLTVV.

The chain couples TRBV6-5 to TRBJ1-1; no reliable D call. The CDR3 runs to 15 residues. Germline CDR1 reads MNHEY; CDR2 reads SVGAGI. V lost 6 bases, J lost 0 bases, and 14 bases lay in between. The CDR3: CASSRPRALNTEAFF. As DNA, the CDR3 is TGTGCCAGCAGCCGACCCCGAGCCTTGAACACTGAAGCTTTCTTT.

The chain has TRBV5-6 and TRBJ1-2, with 7 bases matching TRBD1. The CDR3 is 14 residues long. The V segment lost 1 base and the J segment 7 bases; nucleotides outside the gene matches: 7. Germline lookup yields CDR1 SGHDT and CDR2 YYEEEE. The CDR3 region is CASSLTDRAIGYTF. For the CDR3, the DNA is TGTGCCAGCAGCTTGACCGACAGGGCCATTGGCTACACCTTC.

This rearrangement joins TRBV27 to TRBJ1-1; 7 positions match TRBD1. Germline CDR1 MNHEY, CDR2 SMNVEV (reference sequence). The CDR3 has 15 residues. With 2 bases clipped from V and 1 base from J, the junction kept 4 bases outside the gene matches. The CDR3 sequence is CASSLERTGNTEAFF. DNA for the CDR3: TGTGCCAGCAGTTTAGAGCGGACAGGGAACACTGAAGCTTTCTTT.

V usage is TRBV30 and J usage is TRBJ1-4, with a tentative D call TRBD1 (6 bases). The CDR3 totals 14 residues. Trimming stripped 3 bases from V and 10 bases from J, with 18 bases between. Germline-derived CDR1 and CDR2 are GTSNPN and SVGIG (reference sequence). The CDR3 DNA reads as TGTGCCTGGAGCAAAGCAGGGGAACTCGGAAAACTGTTTTTT. This codes for CAWSKAGELGKLFF.

The chain joins TRBV6-1 to TRBJ1-1; the D gene is possibly TRBD1 (6 bases). V lost 4 bases and J lost 1, with 16 bases in between. Germline CDR1 MNHNS, CDR2 SASEGT. CDR3 length equals 16 residues. CDR3 coding DNA: TGTGCCAGCAGTGGGGCCCAAGGACAGCGGAACACTGAAGCTTTCTTT. Its protein product is CASSGAQGQRNTEAFF.

The chain has TRBV30 and TRBJ1-5; D possibly corresponds to TRBD1 (6 bases). Germline V gene data show CDR1 as GTSNPN and CDR2 as SVGIG (reference sequence). V lost 1 base and J lost 10, with 14 bases in between. The CDR3 has 13 amino acids. The CDR3 coding sequence is TGTGCCTGGAGTGCCAGGGTCAGGGGACCCCAGCATTTT. It is translated as CAWSARVRGPQHF.

The V call is TRBV11-2, the J call TRBJ2-2; D might be TRBD1 (7 bases). The CDR3 runs 15 residues. CDR1 and CDR2 from the germline V gene are SGHAT and FQNNGV. V was pared by 5 bases and J by 0 bases, with 10 bases between. The CDR3, as DNA: TGTGCCAGCAGCCGCAGGGGGGCGAACACCGGGGAGCTGTTTTTT. Amino acid sequence: CASSRRGANTGELFF.

The chain is built from TRBV5-1 and TRBJ1-5, with D possibly matching TRBD1 (6 bases). With 4 bases removed from V and 7 bases from J, the gap between germline ends came to 12 bases. The CDR3 has 13 amino acids. Germline V gene sequence: CDR1 SGHRS, CDR2 YFSETQ. CDR3 DNA sequence: TGCGCCAGCAGCGGGGGGCCAGGACAGCCCCAGCATTTT. Amino acids: CASSGGPGQPQHF. The full variable domain, its missing parts supplied by reference TRBV5-1 and TRBJ1-5, is KAGVTQTPRYLIKTRGQQVTLSCSPISGHRSVSWYQQTPGQGLQFLFEYFSETQRNKGNFPGRFSGRQFSNSRSEMNVSTLELGDSALYLCASSGGPGQPQHFGDGTRLSIL.

The chain joins TRBV5-1 to TRBJ2-3, with 9 bases aligning to TRBD2. The CDR3 runs to 17 residues. Germline V gene sequence: CDR1 SGHRS, CDR2 YFSETQ. J was trimmed by 1 base and V by 0 bases; bases with no gene match: 6. The CDR3 DNA reads as TGCGCCAGCAGCTTGGGCCTAGCGGGGTCGGGCACAGATACGCAGTATTTT. Translation: CASSLGLAGSGTDTQYF.

This clone was seen just once. The chain employs TRBV3-1 (or the pseudogene TRBV3-2) and TRBJ1-6, with 9 bases identical to TRBD1. Trimming at V came to 0 bases and at J to 14 bases, leaving 20 bases not matched to a gene. Germline assignment: CDR1 LGHDT and CDR2 YNNKEL (reference sequence). This CDR3 has 19 residues. CDR3 coding DNA: TGTGCCAGCAGCCAAGATCGGTTGGACAGGGGAGAGTCTGCTTTAGCCCTCCACTTT. Protein sequence: CASSQDRLDRGESALALHF.